The 21 T cell receptor beta chains below come from one sample, sequenced in a study of patients and donors after allogeneic stem cell transplantation. TCRdb re-derived calls from the RT-PCR reads in MiXCR, one entry per CDR3 protein. The sample gives around 150,000 distinct CDR3 sequences, about 36% of which show up once; roughly 52% is in the top ten. The specimen sequenced was blood, either unsorted or a sorted T cell fraction (not recorded which). These receptors came from a human donor who was either an allogeneic HSCT recipient or a stem cell or donor lymphocyte infusion donor (not recorded which). It is not recorded whose cells these are; they may come from a transplant donor.

The chain is built from TRBV6-5 and TRBJ1-5, with D hard to call. V dropped 6 bases and J dropped 4 bases, with 10 bases sitting between them. The CDR3 spans 13 residues. Germline V gene lookup returns CDR1 MNHEY and CDR2 SVGAGI. Here the CDR3 reads CASRLNVNQPQHF. CDR3 nucleotides: TGTGCCAGCAGGCTCAACGTAAATCAGCCCCAGCATTTT.

This clonotype occurred a few times. CDR3: CASQGQPNQPQHF. The CDR3 DNA reads as TGTGCCAGCCAAGGGCAACCAAATCAGCCCCAGCATTTT. The genes are TRBV7-2 and TRBJ1-5, with no clear D. CDR3 length: 13 residues. V lost 8 bases and J 4 bases, leaving 12 bases between the germline ends. The germline CDR1 and CDR2 sequences are SGHTA and FQGNSA.

The rearrangement uses TRBV7-6 and TRBJ2-5, with 8 bases aligning to TRBD2. The CDR3 is 14 residues long. Germline loops: CDR1 SGHVS, CDR2 FNYEAQ. V lost 3 bases and J lost 5; bases outside the gene matches: 5. The CDR3 reads CASSLAGGRETQYF. The DNA for the CDR3 is TGTGCCAGCAGCTTGGCGGGGGGCCGTGAGACCCAGTACTTC.

In DNA form, the CDR3 reads TGTGCCAGCAGATCAATCACGACAGGGTTTGGGACTGAAGCTTTCTTT. Protein product: CASRSITTGFGTEAFF. The V and J genes are TRBV27 and TRBJ1-1, with 7 bases lining up with TRBD1. With 6 bases clipped from V and 5 bases from J, the junction kept 15 bases outside the gene matches. This CDR3 contains 16 residues. Germline CDR1 MNHEY, CDR2 SMNVEV (reference sequence).

The chain employs TRBV7-3 and TRBJ1-6, with unresolved D. The CDR3 is made up of 14 amino acids. With 1 base removed from V and 10 bases from J, the gap between germline ends came to 11 bases. Germline lookup yields CDR1 SGHTA and CDR2 FQGTGA. The CDR3 reads CASSLKPGGSPLHF. CDR3 sequence (DNA): TGTGCCAGCAGCTTAAAGCCCGGAGGATCACCCCTCCACTTT.

This clonotype was picked up a small number of times. V gene TRBV4-3 combines with J gene TRBJ2-3; 8 bases line up with TRBD1. CDR1 LGHNA and CDR2 YSLEER come from the germline V gene. Trimming removed 2 bases from V and 4 bases from J; junction bases left unmatched: 8. The CDR3 runs to 16 residues. The CDR3 sequence is CASSQSSGGGSDTQYF. CDR3 coding DNA: TGCGCCAGCAGCCAAAGTTCAGGGGGCGGATCAGATACGCAGTATTTT.

The V and J genes are TRBV12-3 or TRBV12-4 and TRBJ1-6; the D is unclear. V was trimmed by 5 bases and J by 9 bases, leaving 17 bases between them. The CDR3 sequence is 15 residues long. The CDR3 nucleotides read TGTGCCAGCAGTCGGGGTACCGGTCGCATTTCACCCCTCCACTTT. Protein product: CASSRGTGRISPLHF.

To note about this clonotype: An end of the junction differs from the germline gene, which may be a read error. The chain couples TRBV4-3 to TRBJ1-2, with D hard to call. Germline CDR1 reads LGHNA; CDR2 reads YSLEER. The CDR3 has 15 residues. CDR3 amino acids: CASSQVNTGSYSYTF. CDR3 nucleotides: TGCGCCAGCAGCCAAGTTAATACGGGGAGCTATAGCTACACCTTC.

The chain links TRBV7-9 to TRBJ2-5; 8 bases match TRBD2. Germline V gives CDR1 SEHNR, CDR2 FQNEAQ (reference sequence). This CDR3 has 16 residues. The V and J ends lost 5 bases and 1 base, in that order; junction bases with no gene match: 9. The CDR3 sequence: CASSRFTGGAQETQYF. CDR3 nucleotides: TGTGCCAGCAGCCGTTTTACCGGGGGGGCCCAAGAGACCCAGTACTTC.

The chain combines TRBV6-2 or TRBV6-3 with TRBJ2-2; tentative D call: TRBD1 (5 bases). With 8 bases removed from V and 5 bases from J, the gap between germline ends came to 15 bases. Germline CDR1 and CDR2: MNHEY and SVGEGT. The CDR3 runs 14 residues. The CDR3 DNA reads TGTGCCAGCTTGGTCCAGGGCCGGACCGGGGAGCTGTTTTTT. Protein sequence: CASLVQGRTGELFF.

This clonotype showed up just a few times. The J gene is TRBJ2-1, the V gene TRBV2, with D perhaps TRBD2 (6 bases). V was shortened by 1 base and J by 5 bases, with 15 bases between the two germline ends. The germline V gene has CDR1 SNHLY and CDR2 FYNNEI. The CDR3 has 16 residues. CDR3 DNA: TGTGCCAGCAGTGAAGTGCTACTAGGGGAGGACAATGAGCAGTTCTTC. It encodes CASSEVLLGEDNEQFF.

The V gene is TRBV7-9, the J gene TRBJ2-2, with D possibly TRBD2 on 5 matching bases. This CDR3 comprises 13 residues. Trimming shortened V by 7 bases and J by 5 bases, and 11 bases separated the two germline ends. Germline CDR1 SEHNR, CDR2 FQNEAQ (reference sequence). The CDR3 sequence is CASTSGVTGELFF. CDR3 in DNA: TGTGCCAGCACATCCGGGGTGACCGGGGAGCTGTTTTTT. Full variable domain (remainder filled in from reference TRBV7-9 and TRBJ2-2): DTGVSQNPRHKITKRGQNVTFRCDPISEHNRLYWYRQTLGQGPEFLTYFQNEAQLEKSRLLSDRFSAERPKGSFSTLEIQRTEQGDSAMYLCASTSGVTGELFFGEGSRLTVL.

The chain combines TRBV6-5 with TRBJ2-2; D is perhaps TRBD2 (6 bases). This CDR3 spans 16 amino acids. CDR1 MNHEY and CDR2 SVGAGI come from the germline V gene. V was shortened by 8 bases and J by 6 bases, with 22 bases between the two germline ends. CDR3 nucleotides: TGTGCCAGCGGGGACCCGGGACTTTTGAAACCCGGGGAGCTGTTTTTT. It is translated as CASGDPGLLKPGELFF.

There are a few counts of this clonotype. V and J are TRBV6-2 or TRBV6-3 and TRBJ2-1, with a possible D match to TRBD2 (6 bases). Trimming left V 1 base short and J 0 bases short, with 10 bases between. The CDR3 contains 16 residues. CDR1 is MNHEY, CDR2 SVGEGT, per germline. CDR3 region: CASSYWDWRSYNEQFF. The CDR3 bases are TGTGCCAGCAGTTACTGGGACTGGCGCTCCTACAATGAGCAGTTCTTC.

The CDR3: CASSLGSLGAETQYF. The CDR3 coding sequence is TGCGCCAGCAGCTTGGGTTCGCTAGGAGCGGAGACCCAGTACTTC. The chain links TRBV5-1 to TRBJ2-5; D gene unclear. V dropped 0 bases and J dropped 5 bases, with 14 bases sitting between them. The CDR3 is 15 amino acids. Germline loops: CDR1 SGHRS, CDR2 YFSETQ. Filled out from reference TRBV5-1 and TRBJ2-5, the complete variable domain reads KAGVTQTPRYLIKTRGQQVTLSCSPISGHRSVSWYQQTPGQGLQFLFEYFSETQRNKGNFPGRFSGRQFSNSRSEMNVSTLELGDSALYLCASSLGSLGAETQYFGPGTRLLVL.

The rearrangement uses TRBV7-9 and TRBJ1-4; 10 positions agree with TRBD1. The CDR3 spans 15 residues. Trimming cost V 4 bases and J 8 bases; bases outside gene matches: 7. Per the germline V gene, CDR1 is SEHNR and CDR2 is FQNEAQ (reference sequence). CDR3 sequence: CASSSSGTGAEKLFF. The CDR3 DNA reads as TGTGCCAGCAGCTCCTCCGGGACAGGGGCGGAAAAACTGTTTTTT. Supplemented by reference TRBV7-9 and TRBJ1-4, the full variable domain reads DTGVSQNPRHKITKRGQNVTFRCDPISEHNRLYWYRQTLGQGPEFLTYFQNEAQLEKSRLLSDRFSAERPKGSFSTLEIQRTEQGDSAMYLCASSSSGTGAEKLFFGSGTQLSVL.

This clonotype was found once. This chain uses TRBV4-1 with TRBJ2-1, with 11 bases aligning to TRBD2. This CDR3 comprises 16 residues. Germline V gives CDR1 MGHRA, CDR2 YSYEKL. V trimming: 4 bases; J trimming: 6 bases; junction bases outside the gene matches: 8. CDR3: CASSPPGLAVLNEQFF. CDR3 DNA sequence: TGCGCCAGCAGCCCACCGGGACTAGCGGTCCTCAATGAGCAGTTCTTC.

The genes are TRBV28 and TRBJ1-2, with TRBD1 identical over 9 bases. Germline V gene lookup returns CDR1 MDHEN and CDR2 SYDVKM. Germline trimming cut 2 bases from V and 12 bases from J; bases unmatched to any gene: 13. This CDR3 contains 15 residues. This chain's CDR3 is CASSLVGGTGNSHTF. Written as DNA, the CDR3 is TGTGCCAGCAGTTTAGTTGGGGGGACAGGGAATAGCCACACCTTC.

This sequence joins TRBV12-3 or TRBV12-4 and TRBJ1-1; no reliable D call. The CDR3 consists of 13 residues. Trimming left V 5 bases short and J 0 bases short, with 7 bases between. CDR3 coding DNA: TGTGCCAGCAGTCAAAATGTGAACACTGAAGCTTTCTTT. Protein sequence: CASSQNVNTEAFF.

Note on this clonotype: A read error may produce the germline difference seen at one junction end. The chain is built from TRBV27 and TRBJ1-5, with no clear D. The germline V gene has CDR1 MNHEY and CDR2 SMNVEV (reference sequence). This CDR3 region has 18 residues. CDR3 loop: CASSELTRTLTGNQPQQF. The DNA for the CDR3 is TGTGCCAGCAGTGAACTTACCCGGACCCTCACCGGCAATCAGCCCCAGCAATTT.

The V and J genes are TRBV4-2 and TRBJ1-1; TRBD1 is a possible D gene (5 bases). This CDR3 is 14 amino acids long. Germline V lookup: CDR1 LGHNA, CDR2 YNFKEQ. Trimming took 6 bases from V and 3 from J, leaving 14 bases between them. This CDR3 reads CASSSVQGDTEAFF. DNA for the CDR3: TGTGCCAGCAGTTCCGTCCAGGGAGACACTGAAGCTTTCTTT.